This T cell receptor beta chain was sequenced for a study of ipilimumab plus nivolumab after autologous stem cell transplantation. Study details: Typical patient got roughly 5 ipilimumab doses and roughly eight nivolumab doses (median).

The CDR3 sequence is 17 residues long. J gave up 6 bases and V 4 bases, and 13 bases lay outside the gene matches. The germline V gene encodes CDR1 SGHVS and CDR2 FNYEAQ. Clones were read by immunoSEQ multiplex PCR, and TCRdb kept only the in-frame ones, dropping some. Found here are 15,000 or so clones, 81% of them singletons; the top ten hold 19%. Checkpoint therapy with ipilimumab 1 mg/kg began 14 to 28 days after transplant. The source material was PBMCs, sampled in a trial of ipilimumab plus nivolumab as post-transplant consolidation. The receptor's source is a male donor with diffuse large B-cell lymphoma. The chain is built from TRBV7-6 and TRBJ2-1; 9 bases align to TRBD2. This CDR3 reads CASSSPRLGGGANEQFF. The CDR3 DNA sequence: TGTGCCAGCAGCTCCCCCCGGCTAGGCGGGGGGGCCAATGAGCAGTTCTTC.